A selection of T cell receptor beta chains follows, all from one sample in a study of regulatory T cells in long-lasting Graves disease. TCRdb independently ran MiXCR on the multiplex PCR reads; one entry per CDR3 protein. Here the sample spans about 200,000 distinct CDR3 sequences, roughly 18% being singletons. The same data also contributed to another study, on T cells in Graves' hyperthyroidism and ophthalmopathy.

The sample was peripheral blood mononuclear cells (PBMCs), taken at new diagnosis, from a patient treated with antithyroid drugs. The receptors stem from a woman under 40 with Graves disease. The CDR3 runs from the conserved cysteine through the conserved F or W. Each record gives: D gene, CDR3 length, V gene, J gene, clone size, CDR3 protein, CDR3 DNA. D genes are given only for firm matches. The size field is filled for only some rows; it gives once, few, many or a size class.

>.|14|TRBV27|TRBJ1-3|many
CASSFQGSGNTIYF
TGTGCCAGCAGTTTTCAGGGTTCCGGAAACACCATATATTTT
>.|15|TRBV18|TRBJ2-3|many
CASSPPWGRGDTQYF
TGTGCCAGCTCACCCCCGTGGGGGCGGGGAGATACGCAGTATTTT
>TRBD1|15|TRBV2|TRBJ2-7|many
CASPNLDRARDEQYF
TGTGCCAGCCCTAACCTTGACAGGGCCCGCGACGAGCAGTACTTC
>.|15|TRBV20-1|TRBJ1-6|many
CSARRGGAGASPLHF
TGCAGTGCTAGAAGGGGCGGCGCAGGGGCTTCACCCCTCCACTTT
>TRBD1|16|TRBV7-9|TRBJ2-2|many
CASSPPFGRGTGELFF
TGTGCCAGCAGCCCCCCCTTCGGCAGGGGGACCGGGGAGCTGTTTTTT
>.|14|TRBV28|TRBJ2-7|many
CASSLGGQTWEQYF
TGTGCCAGCAGTTTGGGGGGACAGACGTGGGAGCAGTACTTC
>TRBD1|14|TRBV11-2|TRBJ1-1|many
CASSSRQGGTEAFF
TGTGCCAGCAGCTCACGACAGGGAGGAACTGAAGCTTTCTTT
>TRBD1|16|TRBV10-3|TRBJ1-2|many
CAISESPGGLPYGYTF
TGTGCCATCAGTGAGTCCCCAGGGGGTTTACCCTATGGCTACACCTTC
>TRBD1|15|TRBV5-6|TRBJ2-7|.
CASSRGTGAPYEQYF
TGTGCCAGCAGCAGGGGGACAGGGGCGCCCTACGAGCAGTACTTC
>.|12|TRBV20-1|TRBJ2-7|many
CSASTGNYEQYF
TGCAGTGCTAGTACAGGGAACTACGAGCAGTACTTC
>TRBD1|15|TRBV7-8|TRBJ1-5|many
CASSTGTGHNQPQHF
TGTGCCAGCAGCACCGGGACAGGGCACAATCAGCCCCAGCATTTT
>TRBD2|20|TRBV20-1|TRBJ2-2|many
CSARDGGRLAGGPWTGELFF
TGCAGTGCTAGAGATGGGGGAAGGTTAGCGGGAGGGCCTTGGACCGGGGAGCTGTTTTTT
>.|12|TRBV28|TRBJ1-3|few
CASRSYGDTIYF
TGTGCCAGCAGAAGTTACGGGGACACCATATATTTT
>.|15|TRBV28|TRBJ2-2|few
CASSPTGTKAGELFF
TGTGCCAGCAGTCCTACCGGGACAAAAGCCGGGGAGCTGTTTTTT
>TRBD1|15|TRBV6-1|TRBJ1-2|many
CASSPTGQGLYGYTF
TGTGCCAGCAGCCCAACCGGACAGGGACTCTATGGCTACACCTTC
>TRBD2|14|TRBV10-2|TRBJ2-1|many
CASSEREAGNEQFF
TGCGCCAGCAGTGAACGGGAGGCTGGGAATGAGCAGTTCTTC
>.|11|TRBV28|TRBJ2-3|many
CASSEALAQYF
TGTGCCAGCAGTGAGGCATTGGCGCAGTATTTT
>.|17|TRBV19|TRBJ1-6|many
CASSPGQRLSYNSPLHF
TGTGCCAGTAGCCCCGGACAGAGACTCTCCTATAATTCACCCCTCCACTTT
>.|14|TRBV6-1|TRBJ1-5|many
CASIFQGGNQPQHF
TGTGCCAGCATTTTTCAGGGCGGCAATCAGCCCCAGCATTTT
>TRBD1|18|TRBV12-3/TRBV12-4|TRBJ1-1|.
CASSPRAGTGAENTEAFF
TGTGCCAGCAGTCCTCGGGCCGGGACAGGGGCGGAGAACACTGAAGCTTTCTTT
>.|13|TRBV18|TRBJ1-2|many
CASSPKQDYGYTF
TGTGCCAGCTCACCAAAGCAGGACTATGGCTACACCTTC
>.|12|TRBV9|TRBJ2-4|few
CASSGGNHIQYF
TGTGCCAGCAGCGGGGGAAATCACATTCAGTACTTC
>.|17|TRBV7-9|TRBJ2-5|.
CASSFGVGLLRGKTQYF
TGTGCCAGCAGCTTCGGTGTTGGATTGCTCCGCGGAAAGACCCAGTACTTC
>TRBD1|16|TRBV6-2/TRBV6-3|TRBJ2-7|many
CASSPSPGQGAIEQYF
TGTGCCAGCAGTCCCTCCCCGGGACAGGGGGCAATCGAGCAGTACTTC
>TRBD1|16|TRBV19|TRBJ1-1|many
CASSPSQGGLNTEAFF
TGTGCCAGTAGTCCTTCACAGGGGGGTTTGAACACTGAAGCTTTCTTT
>TRBD2|13|TRBV20-1|TRBJ2-5|many
CSARVASGGPPNF
TGCAGTGCCAGGGTGGCTAGCGGGGGGCCCCCCAACTTC
>TRBD1|16|TRBV27|TRBJ2-7|.
CASSLETGTGPYEQYF
TGTGCCAGCAGTTTAGAGACCGGGACAGGGCCCTACGAGCAGTACTTC
>TRBD2|13|TRBV10-2|TRBJ2-7|many
CASKEAGEYEQYF
TGCGCCAGCAAAGAAGCGGGAGAGTACGAGCAGTACTTC
>TRBD2|17|TRBV3-1|TRBJ2-1|many
CASSQRQTSAGWGEQFF
TGTGCCAGCAGCCAGCGGCAGACTAGCGCGGGATGGGGGGAGCAGTTCTTC
>.|15|TRBV28|TRBJ1-6|many
CASSLVGTSSTPLHF
TGTGCCAGCAGCCTTGTCGGGACGTCTTCTACACCCCTCCACTTT
>.|15|TRBV6-5|TRBJ2-2|few
CASSYVPRGTGELFF
TGTGCCAGCAGTTACGTTCCCAGGGGCACCGGGGAGCTGTTTTTT
>.|14|TRBV3-1|TRBJ1-2|many
CASSPRGRQYGYTF
TGTGCCAGCAGTCCGCGGGGGCGGCAATATGGCTACACCTTC
>.|14|TRBV20-1|TRBJ2-1|.
CSARVAGAYNEQFF
TGCAGTGCTAGAGTGGCAGGGGCCTACAATGAGCAGTTCTTC
>TRBD1|14|TRBV6-5|TRBJ1-6|.
CASSLFRTGEPLHF
TGTGCCAGCAGTTTATTTCGGACAGGGGAACCCCTCCACTTT
>.|15|TRBV9|TRBJ1-5|few
CASSASGQYNQPRHF
TGTGCCAGCAGCGCGTCCGGACAGTACAATCAGCCCCGGCATTTT
>.|14|TRBV28|TRBJ1-4|many
CASSLGGRREKLFF
TGTGCCAGCAGTCTGGGGGGGCGCAGGGAAAAACTGTTTTTT
>.|14|TRBV4-1|TRBJ1-1|.
CASSPPGSNTEAFF
TGCGCCAGCAGCCCCCCGGGGTCGAACACTGAAGCTTTCTTT
>TRBD1|17|TRBV3-1|TRBJ1-1|many
CASSLRGQGAMNTEAFF
TGTGCCAGCAGCCTCCGGGGACAGGGGGCGATGAACACTGAAGCTTTCTTT
>.|17|TRBV6-1|TRBJ1-1|.
CASSPPPNSRSNTEAFF
TGTGCCAGCAGTCCCCCTCCGAACAGTCGGTCGAACACTGAAGCTTTCTTT
>.|12|TRBV25-1|TRBJ1-3|many
CASSLHGNTIYF
TGTGCCAGCAGTTTACATGGAAACACCATATATTTT
>TRBD2|16|TRBV6-5|TRBJ2-3|many
CASSYSRRGGTDTQYF
TGTGCCAGCAGTTACTCAAGGCGGGGGGGCACAGATACGCAGTATTTT
>.|11|TRBV2|TRBJ2-1|many
CASSVNNEQFF
TGTGCCAGCAGTGTAAACAATGAGCAGTTCTTC
>TRBD2|16|TRBV2|TRBJ2-1|.
CASSDLWTSESNEQFF
TGTGCCAGCAGCGACCTTTGGACTAGCGAAAGTAATGAGCAGTTCTTC
>TRBD1|16|TRBV12-3/TRBV12-4|TRBJ1-1|.
CASSSSWTGFYTEAFF
TGTGCCAGCAGTTCATCGTGGACAGGGTTCTACACTGAAGCTTTCTTT
>.|15|TRBV15|TRBJ1-5|many
CATSRDPGPTGTQHF
TGTGCCACCAGCAGAGATCCGGGACCCACCGGTACCCAGCATTTT
>.|14|TRBV5-6|TRBJ1-2|.
CASSSPPGSYGYTF
TGTGCCAGCAGCTCCCCACCAGGGTCCTATGGCTACACCTTC
>.|16|TRBV7-2|TRBJ2-2|.
CASRLTGTSNTGELFF
TGTGCCAGCAGGCTAACCGGGACTTCGAACACCGGGGAGCTGTTTTTT
>.|16|TRBV12-3/TRBV12-4|TRBJ1-2|many
CASSLDPTGRKNGYTF
TGTGCCAGCAGCCTTGATCCTACAGGGAGAAAAAATGGCTACACCTTC
>.|16|TRBV9|TRBJ2-3|few
CASSRPGAGATDTQYF
TGTGCCAGCAGCCGACCGGGGGCGGGGGCCACAGATACGCAGTATTTT
>TRBD1|15|TRBV3-1|TRBJ1-2|many
CASSHLGTVNYGYTF
TGTGCCAGCAGCCACCTCGGGACAGTTAACTATGGCTACACCTTC